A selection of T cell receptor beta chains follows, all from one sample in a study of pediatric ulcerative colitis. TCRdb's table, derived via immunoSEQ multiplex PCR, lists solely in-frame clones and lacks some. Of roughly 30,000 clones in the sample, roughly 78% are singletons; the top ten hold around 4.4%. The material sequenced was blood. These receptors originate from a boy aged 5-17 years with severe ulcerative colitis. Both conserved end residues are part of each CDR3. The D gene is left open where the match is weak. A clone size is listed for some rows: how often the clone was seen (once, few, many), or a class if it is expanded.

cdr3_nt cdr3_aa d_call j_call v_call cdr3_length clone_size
TGTGCCAGCAGCGTCGTAGGGGGGGAAGGTGGCTACACCTTC CASSVVGGEGGYTF - TRBJ1-2 TRBV9 14 -
TGTGCCAGCAGTCGGGACTTGGCGGATACGCAGTATTTT CASSRDLADTQYF - TRBJ2-3 TRBV2 13 -
TGTGCCACCAGCAGTAGTAAGTATCAGCCCCAGCATTTT CATSSSKYQPQHF - TRBJ1-5 TRBV15 13 -
TGTGCCAGCAGCTTAGGGGCCGGGGCTGGACAGCCCCAGCATTTT CASSLGAGAGQPQHF - TRBJ1-5 TRBV7-2 15 -
TGCGCCAGCAGCCCCGTTCGTGGTGAAAAACTGTTTTTT CASSPVRGEKLFF - TRBJ1-4 TRBV4-1 13 -
TGTGCCAGCACCTCCCCCTCCGGGACGTCCTATGGCTACACCTTC CASTSPSGTSYGYTF - TRBJ1-2 TRBV28 15 -
TGTGCCAGTAGTATATGGTACTTGGCTGATTCCTACGAGCAGTACTTC CASSIWYLADSYEQYF - TRBJ2-7 TRBV19 16 -
TGTGCCAGCAGCTTACCCTACGGGAGGAACACTGAAGCTTTCTTT CASSLPYGRNTEAFF - TRBJ1-1 TRBV13 15 few
TGTGCCAGACAGGGAATGAACACTGAAGCTTTCTTT CARQGMNTEAFF - TRBJ1-1 TRBV2 12 -
TGTGCCAGCAGCTTAGTAAGGCAGGGGGACGAAGCTTTCTTT CASSLVRQGDEAFF TRBD1 TRBJ1-1 TRBV11-1 14 -
TGCGCCAGCAGCCAAGATGAGTGGCGGACGGAGGAGCTGTTTTTT CASSQDEWRTEELFF - TRBJ2-2 TRBV4-3 15 -
TGCGCCAGCAGCGGGGGACTAGCCCACGCAGATACGCAGTATTTT CASSGGLAHADTQYF TRBD2 TRBJ2-3 TRBV5-1 15 -
TGCGCCAGCAGCTTGGGGCGCTATGGCTACACCTTC CASSLGRYGYTF - TRBJ1-2 TRBV5-1 12 few
TGCGCCAGCAGCTTGCCGAAAGAGACCCAGTACTTC CASSLPKETQYF - TRBJ2-5 TRBV5-1 12 -
TGTGCCAGCAGCGGAAGCGGGGGGGTCGGGGAGCTGTTTTTT CASSGSGGVGELFF TRBD2 TRBJ2-2 TRBV9 14 -
TGTGCCAGCAGCAATATTATAACAGGGGGCGGTGGCTACACCTTC CASSNIITGGGGYTF TRBD1 TRBJ1-2 TRBV27 15 -
TGTGCCACCAGCAGTACGGGGAACACTGAAGCTTTCTTT CATSSTGNTEAFF - TRBJ1-1 TRBV15 13 -
TGTGCCAGCAGCTTAGAAGGCTGGGGGGGGGCCTATGGTACGCAGTATTTT CASSLEGWGGAYGTQYF - TRBJ2-3 TRBV7-8 17 -
TGTGCCAGCAGCCCGCCGGGTATTAACACAGATACGCAGTATTTT CASSPPGINTDTQYF - TRBJ2-3 TRBV7-9 15 once
TGTGCCAGCAGCAAAGGCGGCCTAGCGGTCCTCTCCTACGAGCAGTACTTC CASSKGGLAVLSYEQYF - TRBJ2-7 TRBV21-1 17 -
TGCGCCAGCAGCGGCGACGGCGGGGGGGCCCTTTTCGTTAGAAATGAGCAGTTCTTC CASSGDGGGALFVRNEQFF TRBD2 TRBJ2-1 TRBV5-1 19 -
TGTGCCAGCAGTGAAGATGGGCAGGGAGGATATGGCTACACCTTC CASSEDGQGGYGYTF - TRBJ1-2 TRBV2 15 -
TGTGCCAGCGGCGATCAATCCGGGCCGCAGGATGGCTACACCTTC CASGDQSGPQDGYTF - TRBJ1-2 TRBV27 15 -
TGTGCCAGCTCACTTTCGGGGGGCCTCGCTGAGCAGTTCTTC CASSLSGGLAEQFF - TRBJ2-1 TRBV18 14 once
TGTGCCAGCAGTGACCCTCCGGGACAGCTCATTGGCTACACCTTC CASSDPPGQLIGYTF TRBD1 TRBJ1-2 TRBV6-1 15 -
TGTGCCAGCAGCTTAGAAGAGGCGACTACCTCTCACAATGAGCAGTTCTTC CASSLEEATTSHNEQFF - TRBJ2-1 TRBV7-8 17 -
TGCGCCAGCAGCCCCGGCCAATTCCCCTACTACGAGCAGTACTTC CASSPGQFPYYEQYF - TRBJ2-7 TRBV4-3 15 -
TGTGCCAGCAGCGCGGGGGGGCAAGAGACCCAGTACTTC CASSAGGQETQYF TRBD2 TRBJ2-5 TRBV9 13 -
TGTGCCAGCAGCTCCGAGGTGGGCCGCACGGAGACCCAGTACTTC CASSSEVGRTETQYF - TRBJ2-5 TRBV7-6 15 -
TGTGCCAGCAGTGAAAGCGGGGGCAATCAGCCCCAGCATTTT CASSESGGNQPQHF - TRBJ1-5 TRBV6-5 14 -
TGTGCCATCAGTGAGTCAGCCAAAAACATTCAGTACTTC CAISESAKNIQYF - TRBJ2-4 TRBV10-3 13 -
TGTGCCAGCAGCCCGGGGGGGGGCTGGGGGGACACTGAAGCTTTCTTT CASSPGGGWGDTEAFF - TRBJ1-1 TRBV27 16 -
TGTGCCAGCTCGTTTGACAGGGTAGGGACAGATACGCAGTATTTT CASSFDRVGTDTQYF TRBD1 TRBJ2-3 TRBV18 15 -
TGTGCCAGCAGTTTAGAAGTGAACACTGAAGCTTTCTTT CASSLEVNTEAFF - TRBJ1-1 TRBV28 13 -
TGTGCCAGCAGTTACCGAAGCGGGGCTAAAGAGACCCAGTACTTC CASSYRSGAKETQYF TRBD2 TRBJ2-5 TRBV6-5 15 once
TGTGCCAGCAGTGTTAGTGGACAGGGGAATTCACCCCTCCACTTT CASSVSGQGNSPLHF TRBD1 TRBJ1-6 TRBV2 15 few
TGCGCCAGCAGCCCCTCGGGGGGATGGGACAGGGGCTACTACGAGCAGTACTTC CASSPSGGWDRGYYEQYF TRBD1 TRBJ2-7 TRBV5-4 18 -
TGCGCCAGCAGCTTGGGGCTAGCGGGGGGCAGCCCGGCCAATGAGCAGTTCTTC CASSLGLAGGSPANEQFF TRBD2 TRBJ2-1 TRBV5-1 18 -
TGTGCCAGCTCACCACGCGGCACCGAAGAGACCCAGTACTTC CASSPRGTEETQYF - TRBJ2-5 TRBV18 14 -
TGCGCCAGCAGCTTGGGCATGAACACCGGGGAGCTGTTTTTT CASSLGMNTGELFF - TRBJ2-2 TRBV5-1 14 few